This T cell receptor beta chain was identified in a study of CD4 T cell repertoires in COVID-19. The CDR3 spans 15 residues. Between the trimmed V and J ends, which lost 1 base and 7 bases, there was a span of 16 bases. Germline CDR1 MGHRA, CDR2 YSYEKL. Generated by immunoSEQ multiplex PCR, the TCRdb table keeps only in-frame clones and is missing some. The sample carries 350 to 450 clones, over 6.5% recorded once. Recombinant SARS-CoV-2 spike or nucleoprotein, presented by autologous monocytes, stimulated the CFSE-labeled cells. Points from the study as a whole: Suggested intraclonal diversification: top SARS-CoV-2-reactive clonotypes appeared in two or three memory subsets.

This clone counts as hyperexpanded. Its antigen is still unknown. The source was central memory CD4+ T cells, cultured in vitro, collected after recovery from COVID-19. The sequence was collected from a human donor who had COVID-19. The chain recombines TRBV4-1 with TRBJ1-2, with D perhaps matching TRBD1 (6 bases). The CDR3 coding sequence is TGCGCCAGCAGCCAAGGCGCCCGGGGGGCGCTTGGCTACACCTTC. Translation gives CASSQGARGALGYTF.